This T cell receptor (beta chain) emerged from a study of blood T cell repertoires in COVID-19. About the research overall: Sources were T cells, B-cell-depleted T cells, or PBMCs; the material itself was cDNA or gDNA.

In the original processing: Amplification of reference gene primers provided the estimated nucleated cell counts. The method was immunoSEQ multiplex PCR; TCRdb's version includes in-frame clones alone and lacks a portion of them. That table furnishes V, J and clone size, whereas the DNA furnished D and trimming. Of about 270,000 clones listed, around four fifths are singletons. The length of the CDR3 is 13 residues. Germline CDR1 KGHSH, CDR2 LQKENI. V lost 5 bases and J lost 3, with 10 bases in between. This receptor was obtained from a man at least 80 years old with acute or convalescent COVID-19. The chain recombines TRBV18 with TRBJ2-5; D call uncertain. Sequenced material: peripheral blood. This CDR3 reads CASSSRQEETQYF. For the CDR3, the DNA is TGTGCCAGCTCATCCCGCCAGGAAGAGACCCAGTACTTC.